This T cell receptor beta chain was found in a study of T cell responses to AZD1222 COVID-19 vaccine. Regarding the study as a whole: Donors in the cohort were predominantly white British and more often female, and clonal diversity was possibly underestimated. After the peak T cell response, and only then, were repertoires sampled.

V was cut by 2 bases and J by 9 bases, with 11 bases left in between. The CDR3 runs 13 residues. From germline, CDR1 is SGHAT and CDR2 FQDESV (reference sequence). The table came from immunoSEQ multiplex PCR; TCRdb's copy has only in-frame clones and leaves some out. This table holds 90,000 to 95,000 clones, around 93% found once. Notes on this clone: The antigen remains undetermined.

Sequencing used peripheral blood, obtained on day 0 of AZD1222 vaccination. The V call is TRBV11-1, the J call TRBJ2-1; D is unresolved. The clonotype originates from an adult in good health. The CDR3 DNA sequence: TGTGCCAGCAGCTTAATCAAGTCCGGTGAGCAGTTCTTC. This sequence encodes CASSLIKSGEQFF.